What follows are 15 T cell receptor beta chains derived from one specimen sequenced in a study of vaccination effects on CD4 cells after COVID-19. ViraFEST expansion of antigen-specific CD4+ T cells with viral peptide pools preceded sequencing. CD4+ T cells were isolated after around ten days of culture. The healthy vaccine recipients, who had no prior SARS-CoV-2 infection, showed negative nucleocapsid antibodies. Sequencing used immunoSEQ multiplex PCR; TCRdb keeps in-frame clones, though not all of them. The sample holds approximately 30,000 clones, roughly 72% seen once. What these receptors recognize is not known. The material was CD4+ T cells from PBMCs cultured with HCoV-OC43 spike peptides, obtained before COVID-19 vaccination. The subset was: HCoV-OC43 spike overlapping peptide pool stimulation. These receptors all come from a human donor who received a COVID-19 vaccine.

The CDR3 sequence: CASSLLNEQFF. The CDR3, as DNA: TGTGCCAGCAGTTTGTTAAATGAGCAGTTCTTC. This sequence joins TRBV27 and TRBJ2-1; D not certain. The CDR3 has 11 amino acids. The V gene lost 3 bases and the J gene lost 7 bases, with 4 bases spanning the gap. Germline V lookup: CDR1 MNHEY, CDR2 SMNVEV (reference sequence).

This chain joins TRBV13 and TRBJ2-1, with D hard to call. CDR1 and CDR2 (germline): PRHDT, FYEKMQ (reference sequence). The V end lost 4 bases, the J end lost 6 bases, and 13 bases lay between the germline ends. This CDR3 spans 14 amino acids. The DNA for the CDR3 is TGTGCCAGCAGCTCAAAGGGCACGTTCAATGAGCAGTTCTTC. It yields the protein CASSSKGTFNEQFF. The variable domain in full, with the rest retrieved from reference TRBV13 and TRBJ2-1, is AAGVIQSPRHLIKEKRETATLKCYPIPRHDTVYWYQQGPGQDPQFLISFYEKMQSDKGSIPDRFSAQQFSDYHSELNMSSLELGDSALYFCASSSKGTFNEQFFGPGTRLTVL.

The V gene is TRBV5-4, the J gene TRBJ2-3; D call uncertain. This CDR3 comprises 12 residues. Per the germline V gene, CDR1 is SGHNT and CDR2 is YYREEE (reference sequence). Trimming pared 2 bases from V and 6 bases from J, leaving 7 bases between. CDR3 sequence reads: CASSFYLDTQYF. CDR3 coding DNA: TGTGCCAGCAGCTTTTACTTGGATACGCAGTATTTT.

This chain uses TRBV30 with TRBJ2-2; D is possibly TRBD1 or TRBD2 (6 bases each). V gave up 5 bases and J gave up 6 bases, with 16 bases separating them. CDR1 GTSNPN and CDR2 SVGIG come from the germline V gene (reference sequence). The CDR3 sequence is 14 residues long. The CDR3 region is CAWGGRGLAGELFF. CDR3 DNA sequence: TGTGCCTGGGGGGGGCGGGGACTGGCCGGGGAGCTGTTTTTT.

The chain is built from TRBV29-1 and TRBJ2-1; 10 bases agree with TRBD2. This CDR3 contains 12 residues. CDR1 SQVTM and CDR2 ANQGSEA come from the germline V gene. V trimming: 6 bases; J trimming: 9 bases; junction bases outside the gene matches: 5. The CDR3: CSVGGLAREQFF. The DNA of the CDR3 is TGCAGCGTGGGGGGACTAGCGCGTGAGCAGTTCTTC.

The rearrangement uses TRBV9 and TRBJ2-1; 9 bases map to TRBD2. The CDR3 covers 15 residues. Germline V CDR1 and CDR2: SGDLS, YYNGEE. V dropped 3 bases and J dropped 5; count of bases not matched to a gene: 6. The CDR3 loop reads CASSERGDFNNEQFF. CDR3 nucleotides: TGTGCCAGCAGCGAGCGGGGGGACTTTAACAATGAGCAGTTCTTC.

This clone was found a few times. The genes are TRBV7-3 and TRBJ2-7; D remains unclear. Trimming cost V 0 bases and J 2 bases, with 5 bases left between them. The germline V gene encodes CDR1 SGHTA and CDR2 FQGTGA. The CDR3 consists of 13 residues. CDR3 sequence reads: CASSLTGPYEQYF. In DNA, the CDR3 is TGTGCCAGCAGCTTAACCGGGCCCTACGAGCAGTACTTC.

The V gene is TRBV3-1 (or the pseudogene TRBV3-2), the J gene TRBJ1-2; 9 positions match TRBD1. Germline V gene sequence: CDR1 LGHDT, CDR2 YNNKEL (reference sequence). V trimming: 6 bases; J trimming: 8 bases; junction bases outside the gene matches: 7. CDR3 length equals 13 residues. This chain's CDR3 is CASSPDRGSGYTF. Here the CDR3 DNA reads TGTGCCAGCAGTCCGGACAGGGGATCCGGCTACACCTTC.

This chain links TRBV7-8 with TRBJ1-3; D perhaps matches TRBD1 (5 bases). V was clipped by 2 bases and J by 2 bases, with 13 bases between them. The CDR3 is 16 amino acids. Germline loops: CDR1 SGHVS, CDR2 FQNEAQ. The CDR3 region is CASSLQGILPGNTIYF. In nucleotides, the CDR3 is TGTGCCAGCAGCTTACAGGGAATCTTGCCTGGAAACACCATATATTTT. Together with reference TRBV7-8 and TRBJ1-3, the CDR3 gives the full variable domain: GAGVSQSPRYKVAKRGQDVALRCDPISGHVSLFWYQQALGQGPEFLTYFQNEAQLDKSGLPSDRFFAERPEGSVSTLKIQRTQQEDSAVYLCASSLQGILPGNTIYFGEGSWLTVV.

The rearrangement links TRBV15 to TRBJ2-5, with 8 bases lining up with TRBD2. Germline lookup yields CDR1 LNHNV and CDR2 YYDKDF (reference sequence). Germline trimming cut 5 bases from V and 2 bases from J; bases unmatched to any gene: 4. This CDR3 spans 14 amino acids. This CDR3 is CATSLGLAQETQYF. CDR3 nucleotides: TGTGCCACCAGCCTCGGACTAGCTCAAGAGACCCAGTACTTC.

CDR3 sequence: CASSTTGSEGKLFF. As DNA, the CDR3 is TGTGCCAGTAGTACGACAGGGTCGGAGGGAAAACTGTTTTTT. The V call is TRBV19, the J call TRBJ1-4, with 7 bases matching TRBD1. After removal of 4 bases from V and 10 bases from J, the junction contained 9 bases not matched to a gene. The CDR3 has 14 amino acids. Looked up from germline, CDR1 is LNHDA and CDR2 is SQIVND (reference sequence).

The rearrangement uses TRBV21-1 and TRBJ2-3. TRBV21-1 represents a pseudogene. There are 15 residues in the CDR3. The CDR3 here is CASSPIAEDTDTQYF. DNA of the CDR3: TGTGCCAGCAGCCCCATTGCCGAAGACACAGATACGCAGTATTTT.

A few counts support this clone. The rearrangement uses TRBV28 and TRBJ2-5, with D unresolved. The CDR3 runs 11 residues. Germline V gene sequence: CDR1 MDHEN, CDR2 SYDVKM. The ends were cut back, 3 bases at V and 7 bases at J, with 6 bases in the middle. This chain's CDR3 is CASSFTGTQYF. The DNA of the CDR3 is TGTGCCAGCAGTTTCACGGGGACCCAGTACTTC.

V and J are TRBV27 and TRBJ1-1, with 7 bases fitting TRBD1. The length of the CDR3 is 17 residues. Per the germline V gene, CDR1 is MNHEY and CDR2 is SMNVEV (reference sequence). J gave up 7 bases and V 5 bases, and 19 bases lay outside the gene matches. The CDR3 here is CASSRYPTGEKYREAFF. The CDR3 DNA follows: TGTGCCAGCAGTCGGTATCCCACAGGGGAAAAATACCGTGAAGCTTTCTTT.

This clone occurred a few times. The chain carries TRBV29-1 and TRBJ1-1; 9 bases fit TRBD1. V shed 3 bases, J shed 7 bases, and the junction held 9 bases outside the gene matches. From germline, CDR1 is SQVTM and CDR2 ANQGSEA. The CDR3 length is 14 residues. The CDR3 spells CSVDPRTGAFEAFF. The DNA for the CDR3 is TGCAGCGTTGATCCCCGGACAGGGGCCTTTGAAGCTTTCTTT.